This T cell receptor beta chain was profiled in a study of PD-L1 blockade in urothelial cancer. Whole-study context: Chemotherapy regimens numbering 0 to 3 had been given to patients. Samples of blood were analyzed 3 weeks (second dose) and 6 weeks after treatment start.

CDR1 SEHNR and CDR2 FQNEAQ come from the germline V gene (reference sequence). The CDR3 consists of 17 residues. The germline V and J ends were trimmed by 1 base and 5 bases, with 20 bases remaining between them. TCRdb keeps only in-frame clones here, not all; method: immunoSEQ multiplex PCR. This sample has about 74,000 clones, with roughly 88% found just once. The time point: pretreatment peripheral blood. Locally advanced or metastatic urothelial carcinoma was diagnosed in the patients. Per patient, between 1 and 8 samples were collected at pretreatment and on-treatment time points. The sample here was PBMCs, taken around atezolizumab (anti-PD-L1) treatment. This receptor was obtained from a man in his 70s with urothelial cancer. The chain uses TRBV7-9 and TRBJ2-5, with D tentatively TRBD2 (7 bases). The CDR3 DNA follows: TGTGCCAGCAGCTTAGGGCCCCGGGGGGCTGAGGTGGAGACCCAGTACTTC. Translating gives CASSLGPRGAEVETQYF.